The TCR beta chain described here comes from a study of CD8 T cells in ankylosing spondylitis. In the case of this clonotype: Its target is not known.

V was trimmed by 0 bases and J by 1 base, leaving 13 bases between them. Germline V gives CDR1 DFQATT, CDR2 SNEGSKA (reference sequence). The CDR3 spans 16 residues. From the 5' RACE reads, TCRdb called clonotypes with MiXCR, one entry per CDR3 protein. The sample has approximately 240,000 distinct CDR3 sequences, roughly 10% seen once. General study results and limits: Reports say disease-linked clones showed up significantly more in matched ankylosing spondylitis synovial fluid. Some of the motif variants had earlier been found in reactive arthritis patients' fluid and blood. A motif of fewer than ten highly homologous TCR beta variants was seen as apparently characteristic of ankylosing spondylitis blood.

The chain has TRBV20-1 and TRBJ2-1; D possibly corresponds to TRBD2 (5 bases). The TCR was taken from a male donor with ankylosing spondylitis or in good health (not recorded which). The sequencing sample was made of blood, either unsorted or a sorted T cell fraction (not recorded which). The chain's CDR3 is CSARDMLSGSYNEQFF. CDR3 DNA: TGCAGTGCTAGAGATATGCTAAGCGGATCCTACAATGAGCAGTTCTTC.